This entry features one T cell receptor beta chain sequence. What it binds is unknown. The germline gives CDR1 MGHDK, CDR2 SYGVNS. Trimming removed 4 bases at V and 7 bases at J, with 14 bases between. The CDR3 is 13 residues long. The data originate from a study of Graves' ophthalmopathy and Graves' hyperthyroidism. About the study: In this cohort's terms, stable hyperthyroidism meant no ophthalmopathy by 18 months of follow-up. General study points: The model reached around 66% sensitivity and roughly 72% specificity for predicting ophthalmopathy progression. Blood samples also showed most expanded thyroid clonotypes exceeding 0.001 frequency. Built on 13 signatures, a model told ophthalmopathy apart from stable hyperthyroidism with approximately 88% sensitivity and over 80% specificity.

TCR beta CDR3 regions were amplified from RNA transcripts. Scientists carried out first-round RT-PCR using HTBI primers and then a second-round multiplex PCR. MiXCR, run by TCRdb on the multiplex PCR reads, gives a single entry per CDR3 protein. The sample has around 1,200,000 distinct CDR3 sequences, about 35% seen once; the top ten hold around 10%. The sequence was obtained from an adult man with Graves' hyperthyroidism. The source material was peripheral blood or thyroid tissue (not recorded which). The J gene is TRBJ2-7, the V gene TRBV25-1; D is possibly TRBD1 (6 bases). This CDR3 is CASSGTGTGEQYF. As DNA, the CDR3 is TGTGCCAGCAGTGGCACAGGGACGGGGGAGCAGTACTTC.